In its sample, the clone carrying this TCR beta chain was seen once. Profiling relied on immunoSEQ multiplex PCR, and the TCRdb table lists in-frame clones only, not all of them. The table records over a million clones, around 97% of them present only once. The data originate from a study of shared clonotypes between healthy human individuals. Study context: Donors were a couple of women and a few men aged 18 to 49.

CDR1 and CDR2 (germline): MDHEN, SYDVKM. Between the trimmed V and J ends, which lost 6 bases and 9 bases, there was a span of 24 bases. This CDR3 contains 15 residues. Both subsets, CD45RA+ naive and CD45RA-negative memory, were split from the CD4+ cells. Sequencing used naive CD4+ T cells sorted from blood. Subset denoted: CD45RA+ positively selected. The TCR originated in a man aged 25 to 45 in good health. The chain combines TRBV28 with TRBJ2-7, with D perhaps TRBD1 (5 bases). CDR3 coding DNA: TGTGCCAGCAGCGCCCGCCAGGGTCCCGTCTCGGGGCAGTACTTC. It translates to CASSARQGPVSGQYF.